Below are 23 T cell receptor beta chains sequenced from a single sample in a study of shared T cell receptors in the human thymus. Method: immunoSEQ multiplex PCR; TCRdb's copy keeps in-frame clones and lacks some. The table has about 660,000 clones, 85% to 90% seen once. The same sample was also used in a study of human thymus T cells.

Sequenced sample: thymocytes. These TCRs come from a boy in the first two years of life with a congenital heart defect.

V and J are TRBV11-2 and TRBJ1-2; possibly TRBD1 for D (5 bases). From germline, CDR1 is SGHAT and CDR2 FQNNGV. V gave up 5 bases and J gave up 2 bases, with 21 bases separating them. The CDR3 runs 17 residues. CDR3 residues: CASSGPGLAGGNYGYTF. In DNA form, the CDR3 reads TGTGCCAGCAGCGGTCCGGGACTAGCGGGAGGCAACTATGGCTACACCTTC.

The genes are TRBV28 and TRBJ2-3; possible D gene TRBD2, 7 bases. Trimming left V 7 bases short and J 0 bases short, with 26 bases between. The CDR3 has 19 amino acids. The germline V gene encodes CDR1 MDHEN and CDR2 SYDVKM. DNA for the CDR3: TGTGCCAGCAAAACAGGGACTACCCGCAAAGGGTCTAGCACAGATACGCAGTATTTT. It specifies CASKTGTTRKGSSTDTQYF.

The rearrangement uses TRBV29-1 and TRBJ2-2; 12 bases are shared with TRBD2. This CDR3 has 18 residues. Germline lookup yields CDR1 SQVTM and CDR2 ANQGSEA. V was clipped by 4 bases and J by 1 base; unmatched bases: 10. CDR3 amino acids: CSVAEPRGLAGNTGELFF. CDR3 DNA: TGCAGCGTTGCAGAGCCCCGGGGACTAGCGGGGAACACCGGGGAGCTGTTTTTT.

This rearrangement joins TRBV7-2 to TRBJ1-1, with D unclear. The V gene lost 5 bases and the J gene lost 6 bases, with 19 bases spanning the gap. Germline values: CDR1 SGHTA, CDR2 FQGNSA. CDR3 length: 15 amino acids. The CDR3 nucleotides are TGTGCCAGCAGCAAATTTGGGCCACCGCCCCCTGAAGCTTTCTTT. Translation gives CASSKFGPPPPEAFF.

The chain has TRBV18 and TRBJ2-1; weak D call: TRBD1 (5 bases). CDR1 is KGHSH, CDR2 LQKENI, per germline. Trimming shortened V by 4 bases and J by 1 base, and 11 bases separated the two germline ends. The CDR3 spans 15 residues. As DNA, the CDR3 is TGTGCCAGCTCACAGGGGTCAGGGTCCTACAATGAGCAGTTCTTC. Translation gives CASSQGSGSYNEQFF.

Here the CDR3 reads CASSLGTGYNYEQYF. As DNA, the CDR3 is TGTGCCAGCAGCTTGGGTACAGGGTACAACTACGAGCAGTACTTC. The rearrangement links TRBV11-1 to TRBJ2-7; possibly TRBD1 for D (6 bases). The CDR3 runs 15 residues. The germline V gene encodes CDR1 SGHAT and CDR2 FQDESV (reference sequence). The ends were cut back, 3 bases at V and 3 bases at J, with 15 bases in the middle.

This clone has a single count. The J gene is TRBJ2-5, the V gene TRBV4-2, with 8 bases identical to TRBD2. The DNA end is a closer match to TRBJ2-7, so the J assignment may be wrong. The CDR3 extends over 16 amino acids. Per germline, CDR1 LGHNA and CDR2 YNFKEQ. CDR3 residues: CASSHRPTSAIYEQYF. The CDR3, as DNA: TGTGCCAGCAGCCACCGGCCGACTAGCGCGATCTACGAGCAGTACTTC.

This clone was observed a single time. The same CDR3 also results from other DNA sequences found in this sample. The J gene is TRBJ2-7, the V gene TRBV6-6; no reliable D call. The germline V gene encodes CDR1 MNHNY and CDR2 SVGAGI (reference sequence). The CDR3 contains 11 residues. V lost 5 bases to trimming and J lost 5 bases, with 7 bases between them. The CDR3 bases are TGTGCCAGCAGTCCCTCAGACGAGCAGTACTTC. Translated: CASSPSDEQYF.

The chain couples TRBV7-9 to TRBJ2-5, with TRBD2 matching 10 bases. The CDR3 extends over 19 amino acids. Germline V lookup: CDR1 SEHNR, CDR2 FQNEAQ (reference sequence). Trimming removed 2 bases from V and 5 bases from J; junction bases left unmatched: 17. CDR3 in amino acids: CASSLRGSGRALGLETQYF. CDR3 DNA: TGTGCCAGCAGCTTAAGGGGCAGCGGGAGGGCCCTCGGTCTTGAGACCCAGTACTTC.

The CDR3 sequence: CASSSRQGETQYF. CDR3 nucleotide sequence: TGTGCCAGCAGTTCACGACAGGGAGAGACCCAGTACTTC. This sequence joins TRBV6-4 and TRBJ2-5, with 7 bases lining up with TRBD1. CDR3 size: 13 residues. Trimming removed 5 bases from V and 4 bases from J; junction bases left unmatched: 4. Germline assignment: CDR1 MRHNA and CDR2 SNTAGT.

This chain joins TRBV27 and TRBJ2-1, with TRBD1 identical over 7 bases. Germline V gives CDR1 MNHEY, CDR2 SMNVEV (reference sequence). The CDR3 extends over 19 amino acids. V lost 6 bases, J lost 5 bases, and 22 bases stayed unmatched. CDR3 nucleotides: TGTGCCAGCAGAAATGGACCGCCTGGACAGGTTTCCCGAAACAATGAGCAGTTCTTC. This encodes CASRNGPPGQVSRNNEQFF.

The J gene is TRBJ1-4, the V gene TRBV11-2; tentatively, D is TRBD1 (5 bases). In germline, CDR1 is SGHAT, CDR2 FQNNGV. V shed 2 bases and J shed 7 bases, with 23 bases lying between them. There are 18 residues in the CDR3. DNA for the CDR3: TGTGCCAGCAGCTTACCGGCCCCTCCGGGGGAGGGGAGTGAAAAACTGTTTTTT. It is translated as CASSLPAPPGEGSEKLFF.

CDR3 protein: CASSPALSGGARNTEAFF. Written as DNA, the CDR3 is TGCGCCAGCAGCCCCGCTCTTTCGGGGGGGGCCCGGAACACTGAAGCTTTCTTT. The chain recombines TRBV4-3 with TRBJ1-1; tentatively, D is TRBD1 (6 bases). CDR3 length: 18 residues. The germline V gene encodes CDR1 LGHNA and CDR2 YSLEER. V lost 4 bases and J 1 base, leaving 22 bases between the germline ends.

The rearrangement uses TRBV10-3 and TRBJ2-3; tentatively, D is TRBD2 (5 bases). CDR1 is ENHRY, CDR2 SYGVKD, per germline. This CDR3 comprises 15 residues. The ends were cut back, 9 bases at V and 2 bases at J, with 18 bases in the middle. The CDR3 bases are TGTGCCATGCGGGCATGGGGTCGGTACACAGATACGCAGTATTTT. Protein: CAMRAWGRYTDTQYF.

The genes are TRBV7-8 and TRBJ2-3; unclear D gene. The V gene lost 6 bases and the J gene lost 2 bases, with 6 bases spanning the gap. CDR1 is SGHVS, CDR2 FQNEAQ, per germline. This CDR3 has 12 amino acids. The CDR3 here is CASRSFTDTQYF. CDR3 bases: TGTGCCAGCAGGTCCTTCACAGATACGCAGTATTTT.

V and J are TRBV28 and TRBJ1-5; no reliable D call. Trimming cost V 7 bases and J 3 bases, with 10 bases left between them. This CDR3 is built from 13 residues. Germline V gene data show CDR1 as MDHEN and CDR2 as SYDVKM. Here the CDR3 DNA reads TGTGCCAGCAATAGAACAGACAATCAGCCCCAGCATTTT. This gives the protein CASNRTDNQPQHF.

This chain links TRBV13 with TRBJ1-2, with a weak D call TRBD1 (5 bases). The V end lost 3 bases, the J end lost 5 bases, and 25 bases lay between the germline ends. This CDR3 is built from 18 residues. The germline V gene encodes CDR1 PRHDT and CDR2 FYEKMQ (reference sequence). CDR3 loop: CASSFTTRGLYKDYGYTF. For the CDR3, the DNA is TGTGCCAGCAGCTTTACGACAAGGGGATTGTATAAGGATTATGGCTACACCTTC.

The V call is TRBV7-6, the J call TRBJ1-4; TRBD1 aligns across 7 bases. The J segment lost 0 bases and the V segment lost 4 bases, leaving 20 bases of the junction unmatched. CDR3 size: 21 residues. Germline V gives CDR1 SGHVS, CDR2 FNYEAQ. This CDR3 reads CASSSQTYTGVNLPTNEKLFF. For the CDR3, the DNA is TGTGCCAGCAGCTCTCAAACTTATACAGGGGTCAACCTTCCAACTAATGAAAAACTGTTTTTT. Filled out from reference TRBV7-6 and TRBJ1-4, the complete variable domain reads GAGVSQSPRYKVTKRGQDVALRCDPISGHVSLYWYRQALGQGPEFLTYFNYEAQQDKSGLPNDRFSAERPEGSISTLTIQRTEQRDSAMYRCASSSQTYTGVNLPTNEKLFFGSGTQLSVL.

V and J are TRBV4-3 and TRBJ2-2; 10 bases map to TRBD2. The CDR3 runs to 18 residues. V was clipped by 1 base and J by 3 bases; unmatched bases: 8. Germline loops: CDR1 LGHNA, CDR2 YSLEER. The CDR3 DNA sequence: TGCGCCAGCAGCCAAGGACTAGCGGGTGGAGTGGACACCGGGGAGCTGTTTTTT. Translating gives CASSQGLAGGVDTGELFF.

The rearrangement joins TRBV6-5 to TRBJ2-7; tentatively, D is TRBD1 (6 bases). The V and J ends lost 4 bases and 3 bases respectively, with 19 bases between them. CDR3 length: 16 residues. Germline CDR1 and CDR2: MNHEY and SVGAGI. In DNA, the CDR3 is TGTGCCAGCAGTTTTTATTCGTTGGGGGCCGTCTACGAGCAGTACTTC. Encoded protein: CASSFYSLGAVYEQYF.

The chain has TRBV7-2 and TRBJ1-1; weak D call: TRBD1 (6 bases). This CDR3 is 12 amino acids long. V was clipped by 2 bases and J by 7 bases, with 8 bases between them. Germline-derived CDR1 and CDR2 are SGHTA and FQGNSA. The chain's CDR3 is CASSLPGVEAFF. CDR3 nucleotide sequence: TGTGCCAGCAGCTTACCAGGGGTTGAAGCTTTCTTT. Complete variable domain (other parts from reference TRBV7-2 and TRBJ1-1): GAGVSQSPSNKVTEKGKDVELRCDPISGHTALYWYRQSLGQGLEFLIYFQGNSAPDKSGLPSDRFSAERTGGSVSTLTIQRTQQEDSAVYLCASSLPGVEAFFGQGTRLTVV.

The chain uses TRBV5-1 and TRBJ2-3; 7 positions agree with TRBD2. CDR3 length equals 15 residues. Germline V gives CDR1 SGHRS, CDR2 YFSETQ. V shed 3 bases and J 0 bases; nucleotides not matched to a gene: 4. CDR3 protein: CASSWEGPSTDTQYF. The DNA of the CDR3 is TGCGCCAGCAGCTGGGAGGGGCCTAGCACAGATACGCAGTATTTT.

This clone was seen just once. The chain carries TRBV6-1 and TRBJ1-1, with D perhaps TRBD1 (5 bases). CDR3 size: 13 residues. V was clipped by 7 bases and J by 4 bases, with 13 bases between them. Germline-derived CDR1 and CDR2 are MNHNS and SASEGT. The CDR3 DNA sequence: TGTGCCAGCAAGGGCAGCGGGGGCACTGAAGCTTTCTTT. Translating gives CASKGSGGTEAFF.